These T cell receptor beta chains were read from a single sample in a study of T cell clonotyping in hematopoietic cell transplantation. Generated by immunoSEQ multiplex PCR, the TCRdb table keeps only in-frame clones and is missing some. In the table there are just under 7,500 clones, around 89% of which are singletons. This sample comprised peripheral blood mononuclear cells, obtained before stem cell transplant. The receptors shown here come from a man aged 60-69 years with acute myeloid leukemia. Some clones in this sample may be carry-over from other donors' samples. CDR3s include the opening cysteine and the closing phenylalanine or tryptophan. The D gene is left open where the match is weak. Size values are once, few and many counts, or a class for expanded clones, and some rows have none.

NA,TRBJ1-4,NA,TRBV28,TGTGCCAGCAGTTCGCCTTCGGGGCGGGGTAATGAAAAACTGTTTTTT,CASSSPSGRGNEKLFF
NA,TRBJ2-3,NA,TRBV2,TGTGCCAGCACCACACAGGGATCGCGAGATACGCAGTATTTT,CASTTQGSRDTQYF
NA,TRBJ1-5,TRBD1,TRBV5-8,TGTGCCAGCATCTCTCTCCGGGGACAGGGGATCCGTCAGCCCCAGCATTTT,CASISLRGQGIRQPQHF
NA,TRBJ1-4,NA,TRBV6-1,TGTGCCAGCAGAAGGCAGGTTAATGAAAAACTGTTTTTT,CASRRQVNEKLFF
NA,TRBJ2-1,NA,TRBV5-8,TGTGCCAGCAGCGGTAGCTCCTACAATGAGCAGTTCTTC,CASSGSSYNEQFF
NA,TRBJ2-1,TRBD2,TRBV5-1,TGCGCCAGCAGCTTCGGGGGGGACGTTGGTGAGCAGTTCTTC,CASSFGGDVGEQFF
NA,TRBJ1-1,NA,TRBV6-5,TGTGCCAGCAGTCGGGGCCCGAACACTGAAGCTTTCTTT,CASSRGPNTEAFF
NA,TRBJ1-3,NA,TRBV5-8,TGTGCCAGCAGACTGGACGGCGACTCTGGAAACACCATATATTTT,CASRLDGDSGNTIYF
NA,TRBJ1-4,NA,TRBV15,TGTGCCACCAGCGGCCGCAGGGAAAAACTGTTTTTT,CATSGRREKLFF
NA,TRBJ2-2,TRBD1,TRBV6-5,TGTGCCAGCAAGGGACAGGGGGTGAACACCGGGGAGCTGTTTTTT,CASKGQGVNTGELFF
once,TRBJ2-7,TRBD2,TRBV6-5,TGTGCCAGCAGTTTGACTAGCGGGGGGGACGAGCAGTACTTC,CASSLTSGGDEQYF
NA,TRBJ1-2,NA,TRBV10-3,TGTGCCATCAGTGAAGGTGGAGGGGCGGGCGGCTACACCTTC,CAISEGGGAGGYTF
NA,TRBJ1-5,TRBD1,TRBV19,TGTGCCACTCAGAAGTACCACAGGGGGCAAAGCAATCAGCCCCAGCATTTT,CATQKYHRGQSNQPQHF
NA,TRBJ1-1,TRBD1,TRBV5-1,TGCGCCAGCAGCCCAATACAGGGGGACACTGAAGCTTTCTTT,CASSPIQGDTEAFF
NA,TRBJ1-1,NA,TRBV9,TGTGCCAGCAGCCCCCGCGGGGCTGGGGGCACTGAAGCTTTCTTT,CASSPRGAGGTEAFF